This T cell receptor beta chain was retrieved from a study of T cells in Graves' hyperthyroidism and ophthalmopathy. Study context: The authors collected peripheral blood at initial diagnosis, before any treatment. Study-level findings and limits: Blood also showed most of the thyroid clonotypes that were expanded above 0.001. Through a model of 13 V-J features, ophthalmopathy was separated from stable hyperthyroidism.

From RNA transcripts, TCR beta CDR3 regions were amplified. The TCR CDR3 first-round RT-PCR relied on the HTBI primer set. TCRdb ran MiXCR on the multiplex PCR reads and lists one entry per CDR3 protein. The data show fewer than 650,000 distinct CDR3 sequences, approximately 15% seen once. Clinical symptoms, serum thyroxine, TRAb, thyroid ultrasound and orbital computed tomography established diagnosis. Comments on this clonotype: Its specificity is not known.

CDR1 is MGHRA and CDR2 is YSYEKL in the germline V gene. Trimming took 1 base from V and 7 from J, leaving 23 bases between them. The CDR3 sequence is 18 residues long. Source material: blood. This sequence joins TRBV4-1 and TRBJ1-5; possibly TRBD1 for D (5 bases). The sequence was collected from a woman younger than 30 with Graves' ophthalmopathy. CDR3 bases: TGCGCCAGCAGCCAAGGAAGGGCCCTGTCGGGGCAGGAACAGCCCCAGCATTTT. It specifies CASSQGRALSGQEQPQHF.